Sequencing of this TCR beta chain was carried out in a study of shared clonotypes between healthy human individuals. Study information: There were three CD4 naive, three CD4 memory, two CD8 naive and one CD8 memory plates per donor.

The CDR3 consists of 13 residues. Germline CDR1 and CDR2: SGDLS and YYNGEE. Trimming removed 0 bases at V and 1 base at J, with 4 bases between. Study-wide results and caveats: On the whole, naive subsets had larger estimated richness than memory subsets had.

Points on this clone: Its antigen remains unidentified. This specimen includes other DNA sequences encoding the same CDR3.

In replicate PCRs of sorted subsets, around 0.2 ug DNA, about 30,000 T cell genomes, was used. As processed by the authors: Quality scores were absent from the junction-only immunoSEQ sequences, so filtering differed. Using immunoSEQ multiplex PCR, the repertoire was profiled, and TCRdb retains in-frame clones only, with some absent. V, J and clone size are taken as reported in that table, and D and trimming were inferred from the DNA itself. Here the sample spans around 2,000,000 clones, roughly 95% being singletons. Sequencing input: naive CD4+ T cells sorted from blood. Sample subset: CD45RA+ positively selected. The TCR comes from a man between 18 and 35 years old in good health. The chain combines TRBV9 with TRBJ2-5, with D hard to call. CDR3 residues: CASSVASQETQYF. Written as DNA, the CDR3 is TGTGCCAGCAGCGTAGCATCCCAAGAGACCCAGTACTTC.